The present TCR beta chain was sequenced within a study of T cells in localized non-small cell lung cancer. Broader study findings: Highest T cell clonality was seen in uninvolved adjacent lung, surpassing that measured in tumor. Longer survival (overall) was linked to higher T cell density in blood. Within adjacent lung there appeared a median 57 of the top 100 tumor clones.

Profiled with immunoSEQ multiplex PCR; TCRdb holds only in-frame clones, not every one. The sample consists of some 54,000 clones, around 80% of them appearing once. About this clone: Its cognate antigen is unknown.

CDR3 length: 15 residues. Germline trimming cut 1 base from V and 3 bases from J; bases unmatched to any gene: 2. The germline gives CDR1 LGHNA, CDR2 YSLEER. The chain has TRBV4-3 and TRBJ1-5; TRBD1 matches at 8 bases. This TCR derives from a woman aged 35 to 70 with stage II lung adenocarcinoma. Material: PBMCs, obtained before any cancer treatment. The CDR3 nucleotides are TGCGCCAGCAGCCAAGGGACAGGGTACAATCAGCCCCAGCATTTT. Translating it yields CASSQGTGYNQPQHF.